Below, 14 T cell receptor beta chains from the same sample are listed, as sequenced in a study of blood T cell repertoires in COVID-19. Method: immunoSEQ multiplex PCR; TCRdb's copy keeps in-frame clones and lacks some. The table shows fewer than 300,000 clones, with 65% to 90% occurring only once. What was sequenced was PBMCs or T cells enriched from blood (not recorded which). Receptors originate from a young man who had recovered from COVID-19.

The table lists this clone with a count of one. V gene TRBV7-2 combines with J gene TRBJ1-5, with TRBD1 as a possible D gene (6 bases). V was shortened by 5 bases and J by 4 bases, with 12 bases between the two germline ends. CDR1 and CDR2 from the germline V gene are SGHTA and FQGNSA. The CDR3 covers 14 residues. CDR3 nucleotide sequence: TGTGCCAGCAGCCTGGGGGGGGCAAATCAGCCCCAGCATTTT. It is translated as CASSLGGANQPQHF.

The V and J genes are TRBV7-2 and TRBJ2-1; TRBD1 matches 9 bases. The germline V gene has CDR1 SGHTA and CDR2 FQGNSA. The CDR3 is made up of 16 amino acids. V shed 8 bases, J shed 9 bases, and the junction held 17 bases outside the gene matches. The CDR3 is CASRPNFGTGPREQFF. The CDR3 bases are TGTGCCAGCCGACCCAACTTCGGGACAGGGCCACGTGAGCAGTTCTTC.

The CDR3 DNA reads TGTGCCAGCAGTTACCCGGGACAGGGAAGTGGCTACACCTTC. Encoded protein: CASSYPGQGSGYTF. The rearrangement uses TRBV6-5 and TRBJ1-2; 9 bases match TRBD1. V lost 2 bases, J lost 7 bases, and 5 bases stayed unmatched. The CDR3 is 14 residues long. Germline assignment: CDR1 MNHEY and CDR2 SVGAGI.

The chain employs TRBV10-3 and TRBJ1-1, with 7 bases fitting TRBD1. The germline CDR1 and CDR2 sequences are ENHRY and SYGVKD. This CDR3 contains 13 residues. Germline trimming cut 9 bases from V and 2 bases from J; bases unmatched to any gene: 6. CDR3 nucleotides: TGTGCCATTCGGACAGGAGAAAACACTGAAGCTTTCTTT. Its translation is CAIRTGENTEAFF.

The rearrangement joins TRBV11-3 to TRBJ1-3; 8 bases are a match to TRBD1. Trimming at V came to 5 bases and at J to 3 bases, leaving 3 bases not matched to a gene. CDR1 and CDR2 (germline): SGHNT, YENEEA. The CDR3 is 14 residues long. The CDR3 spells CASSMDRVGNTIYF. The CDR3 DNA reads as TGTGCCAGCAGCATGGACAGGGTTGGAAACACCATATATTTT.

A few counts support this clone. This chain joins TRBV5-4 and TRBJ2-3, with 15 bases aligning to TRBD2. The germline CDR1 and CDR2 sequences are SGHNT and YYREEE (reference sequence). V shed 4 bases, J shed 10 bases, and the junction held 10 bases outside the gene matches. CDR3 length equals 16 residues. CDR3 nucleotides: TGTGCCAGCAGCCTAGGGACTAGCGGGAGGATGGGGGCGCAGTATTTT. Translated: CASSLGTSGRMGAQYF.

The chain carries TRBV27 and TRBJ1-2; 9 bases map to TRBD1. The V and J ends lost 10 bases and 7 bases, in that order; junction bases with no gene match: 7. CDR3 size: 12 residues. The germline CDR1 and CDR2 sequences are MNHEY and SMNVEV (reference sequence). CDR3 DNA sequence: TGTGCCACACAGGGGGCTCTAGGTGGCTACACCTTC. Amino acids: CATQGALGGYTF.

The table lists this clone with a count of one. The chain carries TRBV19 and TRBJ2-1, with D possibly being TRBD2 (6 bases). Germline V lookup: CDR1 LNHDA, CDR2 SQIVND (reference sequence). The CDR3 contains 15 residues. Trimming removed 8 bases from V and 0 bases from J, with 14 bases in between. For the CDR3, the DNA is TGTGCCAGTGGGGTTAGCGGAAGCTCCTACAATGAGCAGTTCTTC. Translated: CASGVSGSSYNEQFF.

In this sample, this clone turned up once. The chain is built from TRBV10-1 and TRBJ2-1, with 14 bases that match TRBD2. CDR1 and CDR2 (germline): WNHNN, SYGVQD (reference sequence). The CDR3 covers 15 residues. Trimming took 6 bases from V and 6 from J; bases not matched to a gene: 4. CDR3 coding DNA: TGCGCCAGCAGCCCGGGACTAGCGGGGGTCAATGAGCAGTTCTTC. Its translation is CASSPGLAGVNEQFF.

The chain links TRBV15 to TRBJ1-1; D ambiguous. V lost 4 bases and J lost 4, with 16 bases in between. This CDR3 spans 15 amino acids. Germline V gene lookup returns CDR1 LNHNV and CDR2 YYDKDF (reference sequence). The CDR3 DNA reads TGTGCCACCAGCACCCTAAAAGCGGGAGGCACTGAAGCTTTCTTT. Translation gives CATSTLKAGGTEAFF.

This CDR3 is CASSNAVGANYGYTF. CDR3 DNA sequence: TGCGCCAGCAGTAATGCCGTTGGAGCTAACTATGGCTACACCTTC. The chain has TRBV5-1 and TRBJ1-2; D gene uncertain. The CDR3 runs to 15 residues. V was pared by 5 bases and J by 0 bases, with 14 bases between. Germline V gene data show CDR1 as SGHRS and CDR2 as YFSETQ.

This clone was seen a handful of times. The genes are TRBV6-1 and TRBJ1-6, with TRBD1 as a possible D gene (5 bases). V was clipped by 1 base and J by 9 bases, with 16 bases between them. The CDR3 consists of 16 residues. Germline CDR1 reads MNHNS; CDR2 reads SASEGT. CDR3 bases: TGTGCCAGCAGTGAAGTTTGGGGAAGGGGCGCTTCACCCCTCCACTTT. This codes for CASSEVWGRGASPLHF.

This clone was counted between two and nine times. The CDR3 here is CASKSRGSAPNEQYF. CDR3 nucleotide sequence: TGTGCCAGCAAAAGTCGGGGTAGTGCCCCTAACGAGCAGTACTTC. This chain joins TRBV3-1 (or the pseudogene TRBV3-2) and TRBJ2-7; a possible D gene is TRBD2 (5 bases). V was shortened by 7 bases and J by 5 bases, with 21 bases between the two germline ends. This CDR3 spans 15 amino acids. CDR1 is LGHDT and CDR2 is YNNKEL in the germline V gene (reference sequence).

The chain links TRBV28 to TRBJ1-6; D possibly corresponds to TRBD1 (6 bases). Germline loops: CDR1 MDHEN, CDR2 SYDVKM. The germline V and J ends were trimmed by 5 bases and 0 bases, with 8 bases remaining between them. This CDR3 has 15 residues. The CDR3 sequence is CASSEDSSYNSPLHF. Written as DNA, the CDR3 is TGTGCCAGCAGTGAGGACAGCTCCTATAATTCACCCCTCCACTTT.